This T cell receptor beta chain appears in the sequencing data of a study of cytomegalovirus exposure and HLA in healthy donors. General observations from the study: Analysis performed later showed TCR beta chains linked to HLA being more clonally expanded than equally common others. According to an earlier analysis, most TCR beta V segments yielded productive rearrangements about 87% or about 30% of the time. In a later analysis, a missense DCLRE1C variant was linked to TCR beta V- and J-gene trimming.

Though nominally healthy at sampling, donors likely had unrecorded immune exposures. A note on this clone: The target antigen is unknown.

13 Jbeta primers and 60 Vbeta primers were used for the PCR. Repertoires were generated with immunoSEQ multiplex PCR, while TCRdb's copy carries only in-frame clones and drops some. The sample holds about 120,000 clones, over 65% seen once. The sequenced material came from PBMCs. This receptor was identified in a female donor in good health and CMV-seronegative.

This chain's CDR3 is CASSQVRGATEAFF. CDR3 nucleotide sequence: TGTGCCAGCAGCCAAGTTCGGGGGGCGACTGAAGCTTTCTTT. The gene calls are TRBV14 and TRBJ1-1; a possible D gene is TRBD1 (6 bases). V shed 1 base and J shed 5 bases, with 11 bases lying between them. The CDR3 spans 14 residues. Germline V CDR1 and CDR2: SGHDN, FVKESK.